The 11 T cell receptor beta chains reported below all come from one sample, sequenced in a study of monozygotic twins with inflammatory bowel disease. Reanalyzing the 5' RACE reads, TCRdb keeps one entry per CDR3 protein, without DNA. Across around 230,000 distinct CDR3 sequences, the top ten clones capture roughly 1.5% of the sample. The sequenced sample was blood. The receptors shown here come from a human donor with ulcerative colitis or Crohn's disease, or a healthy co-twin of an affected twin (not recorded which).

The rearrangement uses TRBV6-5 and TRBJ1-6; TCRdb's D call, TRBD1, is unchecked because there is no DNA. Germline V gene sequence: CDR1 MNHEY, CDR2 SVGAGI. The CDR3 is made up of 17 amino acids. CDR3 protein: CASSYSPVGRTNSPLHF.

The chain has TRBV12-3 or TRBV12-4 and TRBJ2-5; the D call of TRBD1 rests on TCRdb alone, since no DNA is present to check it. The CDR3 contains 14 residues. The CDR3 is CASSPRTGEQTQYF.

The chain recombines TRBV12-3 or TRBV12-4 with TRBJ1-2; TCRdb designates TRBD1, a call that cannot be tested without DNA. The length of the CDR3 is 13 residues. CDR3 sequence reads: CASTLMTGDGYTF.

The chain combines TRBV5-1 with TRBJ1-2. From germline, CDR1 is SGHRS and CDR2 YFSETQ. This CDR3 has 15 amino acids. The CDR3 is CASSTDRPSNYGYTF. Variable domain in full (rest from reference TRBV5-1 and TRBJ1-2): KAGVTQTPRYLIKTRGQQVTLSCSPISGHRSVSWYQQTPGQGLQFLFEYFSETQRNKGNFPGRFSGRQFSNSRSEMNVSTLELGDSALYLCASSTDRPSNYGYTFGSGTRLTVV.

The chain links TRBV27 to TRBJ1-5. This CDR3 spans 14 amino acids. From germline, CDR1 is MNHEY and CDR2 SMNVEV (reference sequence). CDR3 residues: CASARWEGDQPQHF.

The rearrangement joins TRBV12-3 or TRBV12-4 to TRBJ1-1. The CDR3 covers 12 residues. The CDR3 sequence: CASSREVPEAFF.

The CDR3 spells CASRADRGYNEQFF. The rearrangement joins TRBV5-1 to TRBJ2-1; TCRdb picks TRBD1, but there is no DNA to check that call. The CDR3 covers 14 residues. Germline values: CDR1 SGHRS, CDR2 YFSETQ.

The chain has TRBV14 and TRBJ1-5. This CDR3 is 13 amino acids long. Per germline, CDR1 SGHDN and CDR2 FVKESK. The CDR3 protein is CASSLYGNQPQHF.

The J gene is TRBJ1-2, the V gene TRBV6-1. Germline V gene lookup returns CDR1 MNHNS and CDR2 SASEGT. The CDR3 length is 12 residues. CDR3 amino acids: CASSWVRYGYTF.

The V and J genes are TRBV7-9 and TRBJ2-3; TCRdb returns TRBD1, unconfirmable since there is no DNA. CDR3 length: 16 residues. The germline CDR1 and CDR2 sequences are SEHNR and FQNEAQ (reference sequence). CDR3 protein: CASGRGRAGSTDTQYF.

The chain combines TRBV7-3 with TRBJ2-3; TCRdb gives TRBD2 as the D gene, but with no DNA this cannot be confirmed. Germline V lookup: CDR1 SGHTA, CDR2 FQGTGA. This CDR3 contains 14 residues. The CDR3 sequence is CASSRLAGGNTQYF.